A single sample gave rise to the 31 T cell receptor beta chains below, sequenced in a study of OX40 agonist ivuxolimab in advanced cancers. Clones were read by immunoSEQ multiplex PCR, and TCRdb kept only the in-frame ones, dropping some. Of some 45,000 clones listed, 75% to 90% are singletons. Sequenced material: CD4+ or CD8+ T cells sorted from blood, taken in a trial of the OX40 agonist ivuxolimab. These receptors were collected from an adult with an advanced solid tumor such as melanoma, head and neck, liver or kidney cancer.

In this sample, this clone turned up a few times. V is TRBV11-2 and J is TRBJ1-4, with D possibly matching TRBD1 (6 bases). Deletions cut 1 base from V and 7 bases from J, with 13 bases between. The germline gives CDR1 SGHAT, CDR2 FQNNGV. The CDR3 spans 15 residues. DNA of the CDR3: TGTGCCAGCAGCTTAGGGACAGCCGGAAGTGAAAAACTGTTTTTT. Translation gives CASSLGTAGSEKLFF.

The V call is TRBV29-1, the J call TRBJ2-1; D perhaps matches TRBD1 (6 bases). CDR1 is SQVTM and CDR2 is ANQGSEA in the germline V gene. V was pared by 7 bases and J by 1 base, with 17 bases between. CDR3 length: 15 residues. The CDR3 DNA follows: TGCAGCGCAAGGACAGCCCACAATTCCTACAATGAGCAGTTCTTC. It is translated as CSARTAHNSYNEQFF.

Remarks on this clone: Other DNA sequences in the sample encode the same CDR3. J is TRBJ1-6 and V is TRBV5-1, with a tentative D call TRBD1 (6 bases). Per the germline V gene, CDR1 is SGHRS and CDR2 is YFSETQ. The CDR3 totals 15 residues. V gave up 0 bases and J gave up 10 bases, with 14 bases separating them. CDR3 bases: TGCGCCAGCAGCTTGGAGGGTAGGGGGGGGTCACCCCTCCACTTT. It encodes CASSLEGRGGSPLHF.

CDR3 DNA: TGTGCCAGCAGTTCGGGACAAGCCTACAATGAGCAGTTCTTC. Translation gives CASSSGQAYNEQFF. V is TRBV6-1 and J is TRBJ2-1, with a weak D call TRBD1 (6 bases). The V gene's germline CDR1 is MNHNS and CDR2 SASEGT. The CDR3 runs 14 residues. Trimming removed 5 bases at V and 2 bases at J, with 10 bases between.

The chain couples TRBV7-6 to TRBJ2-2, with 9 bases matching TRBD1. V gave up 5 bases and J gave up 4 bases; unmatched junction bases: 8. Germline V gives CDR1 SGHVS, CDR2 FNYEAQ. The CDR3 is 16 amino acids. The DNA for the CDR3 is TGTGCCAGCAGCCCCCGGACAGGGGCGGGCACCGGGGAGCTGTTTTTT. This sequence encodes CASSPRTGAGTGELFF.

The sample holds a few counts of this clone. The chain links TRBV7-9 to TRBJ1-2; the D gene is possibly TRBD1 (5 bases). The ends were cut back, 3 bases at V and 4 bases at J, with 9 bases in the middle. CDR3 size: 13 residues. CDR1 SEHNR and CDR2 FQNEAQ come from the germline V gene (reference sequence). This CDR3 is CASSLEGAYGYTF. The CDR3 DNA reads TGTGCCAGCAGCTTGGAAGGGGCCTATGGCTACACCTTC. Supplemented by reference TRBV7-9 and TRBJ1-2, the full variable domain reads DTGVSQNPRHKITKRGQNVTFRCDPISEHNRLYWYRQTLGQGPEFLTYFQNEAQLEKSRLLSDRFSAERPKGSFSTLEIQRTEQGDSAMYLCASSLEGAYGYTFGSGTRLTVV.

CDR3: CASSIGAGLSNTEAFF. CDR3 DNA: TGTGCCAGTAGTATTGGGGCAGGTCTTTCGAACACTGAAGCTTTCTTT. The rearrangement links TRBV19 to TRBJ1-1; possibly TRBD1 for D (5 bases). Germline V lookup: CDR1 LNHDA, CDR2 SQIVND (reference sequence). V was shortened by 3 bases and J by 1 base, with 15 bases between the two germline ends. The CDR3 has 16 amino acids.

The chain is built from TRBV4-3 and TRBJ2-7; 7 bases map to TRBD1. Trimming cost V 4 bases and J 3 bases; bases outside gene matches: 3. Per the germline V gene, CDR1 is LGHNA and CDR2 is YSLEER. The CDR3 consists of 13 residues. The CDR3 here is CASSRDRDYEQYF. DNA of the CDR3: TGCGCCAGCAGCCGGGACAGAGACTACGAGCAGTACTTC.

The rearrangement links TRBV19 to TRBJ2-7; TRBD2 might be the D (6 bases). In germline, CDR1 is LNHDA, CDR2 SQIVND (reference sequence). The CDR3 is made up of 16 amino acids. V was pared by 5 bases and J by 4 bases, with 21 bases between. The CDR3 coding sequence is TGTGCCAGTAGTCCAAAGGGCGGGACCCAGACGTACGAGCAGTACTTC. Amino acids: CASSPKGGTQTYEQYF.

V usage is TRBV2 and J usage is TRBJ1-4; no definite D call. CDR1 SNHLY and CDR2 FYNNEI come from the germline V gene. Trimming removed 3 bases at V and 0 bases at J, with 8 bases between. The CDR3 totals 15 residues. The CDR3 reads CASSDYGATNEKLFF. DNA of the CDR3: TGTGCCAGCAGTGATTATGGGGCAACTAATGAAAAACTGTTTTTT.

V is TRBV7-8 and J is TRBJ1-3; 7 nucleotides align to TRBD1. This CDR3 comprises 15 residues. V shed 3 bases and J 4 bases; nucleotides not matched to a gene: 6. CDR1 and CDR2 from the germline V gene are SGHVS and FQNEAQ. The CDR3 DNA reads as TGTGCCAGCAGCTTGGGGCAGGGGGGAGGAAACACCATATATTTT. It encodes CASSLGQGGGNTIYF.

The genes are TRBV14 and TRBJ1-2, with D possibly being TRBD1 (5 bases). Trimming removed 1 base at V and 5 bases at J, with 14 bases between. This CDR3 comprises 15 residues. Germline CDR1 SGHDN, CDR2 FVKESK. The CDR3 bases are TGTGCCAGCAGCCAAGGGGCAGGGATGTTATATGGCTACACCTTC. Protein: CASSQGAGMLYGYTF.

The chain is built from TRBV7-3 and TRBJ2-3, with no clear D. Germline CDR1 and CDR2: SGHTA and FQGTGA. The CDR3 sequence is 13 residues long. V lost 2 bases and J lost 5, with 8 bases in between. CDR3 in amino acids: CASSLGFGDTQYF. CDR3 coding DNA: TGTGCCAGCAGCTTAGGATTCGGAGATACGCAGTATTTT.

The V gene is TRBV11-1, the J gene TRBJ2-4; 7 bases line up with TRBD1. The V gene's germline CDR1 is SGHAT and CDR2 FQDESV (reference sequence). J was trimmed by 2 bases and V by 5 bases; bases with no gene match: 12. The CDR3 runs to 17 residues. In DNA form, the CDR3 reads TGTGCCAGCAGCGACAGGGTATTCAGAAGTACCAAAAACATTCAGTACTTC. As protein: CASSDRVFRSTKNIQYF.

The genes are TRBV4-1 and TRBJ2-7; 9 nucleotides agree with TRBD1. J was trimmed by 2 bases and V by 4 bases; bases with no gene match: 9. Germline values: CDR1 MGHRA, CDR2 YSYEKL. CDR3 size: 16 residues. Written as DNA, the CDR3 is TGCGCCAGCAGCCTGCTGGGACAGGGCCTCCCCTACGAGCAGTACTTC. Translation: CASSLLGQGLPYEQYF.

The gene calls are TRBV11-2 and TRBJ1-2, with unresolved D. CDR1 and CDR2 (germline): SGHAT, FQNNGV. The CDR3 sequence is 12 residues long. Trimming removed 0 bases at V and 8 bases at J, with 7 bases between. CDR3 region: CASSLDNGGYTF. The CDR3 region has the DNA TGTGCCAGCAGCTTAGATAACGGGGGCTACACCTTC.

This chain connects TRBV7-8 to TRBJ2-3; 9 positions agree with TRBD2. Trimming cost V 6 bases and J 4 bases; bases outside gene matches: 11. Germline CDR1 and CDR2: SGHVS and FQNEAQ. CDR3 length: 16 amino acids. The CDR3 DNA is TGTGCCAGCAGGAATCGGGTAGCGGGAGTCCCAGATACGCAGTATTTT. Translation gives CASRNRVAGVPDTQYF.

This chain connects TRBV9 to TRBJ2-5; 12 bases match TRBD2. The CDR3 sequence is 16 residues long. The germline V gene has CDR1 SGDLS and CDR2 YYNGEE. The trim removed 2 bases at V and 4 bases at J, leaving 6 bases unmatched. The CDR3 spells CASSVSSGGAVETQYF. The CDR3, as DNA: TGTGCCAGCAGCGTTTCTAGCGGGGGGGCAGTAGAGACCCAGTACTTC.

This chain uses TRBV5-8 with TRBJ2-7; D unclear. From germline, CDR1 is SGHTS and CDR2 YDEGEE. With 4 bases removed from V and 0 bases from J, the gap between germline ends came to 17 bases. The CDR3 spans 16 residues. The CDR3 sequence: CASSQSRSQSSYEQYF. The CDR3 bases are TGTGCCAGCAGCCAGTCCCGGAGCCAGAGCTCCTACGAGCAGTACTTC.

CDR3 DNA sequence: TGTGCCAGCAGCTTAGGGGCGGGGGTAAACACTGAAGCTTTCTTT. It codes for CASSLGAGVNTEAFF. The V and J genes are TRBV7-6 and TRBJ1-1, with a tentative D call TRBD1 (5 bases). From germline, CDR1 is SGHVS and CDR2 FNYEAQ. V lost 1 base and J 2 bases, leaving 11 bases between the germline ends. There are 15 residues in the CDR3.

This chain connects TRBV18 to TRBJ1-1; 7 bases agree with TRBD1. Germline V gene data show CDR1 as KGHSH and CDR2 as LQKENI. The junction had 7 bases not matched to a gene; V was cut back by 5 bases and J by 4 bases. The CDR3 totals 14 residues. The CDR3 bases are TGTGCCAGCTCAGTGGGACAGCTGGGCACTGAAGCTTTCTTT. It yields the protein CASSVGQLGTEAFF. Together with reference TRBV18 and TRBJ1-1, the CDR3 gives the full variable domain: NAGVMQNPRHLVRRRGQEARLRCSPMKGHSHVYWYRQLPEEGLKFMVYLQKENIIDESGMPKERFSAEFPKEGPSILRIQQVVRGDSAAYFCASSVGQLGTEAFFGQGTRLTVV.

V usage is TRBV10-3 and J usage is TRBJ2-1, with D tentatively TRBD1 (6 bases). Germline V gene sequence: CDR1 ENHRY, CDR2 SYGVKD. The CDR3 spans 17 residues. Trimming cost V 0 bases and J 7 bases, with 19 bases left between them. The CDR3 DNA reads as TGTGCCATCAGTGAGTCGGACAGCCGGACGGCAAATAATGAGCAGTTCTTC. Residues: CAISESDSRTANNEQFF.

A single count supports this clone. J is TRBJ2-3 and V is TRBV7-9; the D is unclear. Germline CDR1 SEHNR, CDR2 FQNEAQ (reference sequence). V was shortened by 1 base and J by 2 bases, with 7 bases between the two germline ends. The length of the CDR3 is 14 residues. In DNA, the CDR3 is TGTGCCAGCAGCTTAGGTCCAGCCACAGATACGCAGTATTTT. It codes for CASSLGPATDTQYF.

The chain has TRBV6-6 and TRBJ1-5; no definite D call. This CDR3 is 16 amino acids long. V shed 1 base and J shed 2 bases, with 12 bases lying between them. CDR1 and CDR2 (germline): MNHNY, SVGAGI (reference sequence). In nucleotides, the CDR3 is TGTGCCAGCAGTTACTTCGCGAAAGGTGGCAATCAGCCCCAGCATTTT. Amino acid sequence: CASSYFAKGGNQPQHF.

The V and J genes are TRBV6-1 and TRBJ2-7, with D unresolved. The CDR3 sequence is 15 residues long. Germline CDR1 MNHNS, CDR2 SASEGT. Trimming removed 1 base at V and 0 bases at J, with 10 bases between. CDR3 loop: CASSEEEASSYEQYF. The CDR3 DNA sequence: TGTGCCAGCAGTGAAGAGGAAGCCAGCTCCTACGAGCAGTACTTC.

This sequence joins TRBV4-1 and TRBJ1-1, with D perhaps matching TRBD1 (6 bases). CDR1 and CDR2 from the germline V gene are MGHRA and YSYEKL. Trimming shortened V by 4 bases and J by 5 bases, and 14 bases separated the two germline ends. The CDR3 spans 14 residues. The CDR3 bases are TGCGCCAGCAGCCGGCCGGGCCAGGGGACTGAAGCTTTCTTT. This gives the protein CASSRPGQGTEAFF.

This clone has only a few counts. The CDR3 loop reads CASSYGGGGGQPQHF. DNA of the CDR3: TGTGCCAGCAGTTACGGAGGGGGAGGCGGCCAGCCCCAGCATTTT. J is TRBJ1-5 and V is TRBV6-5; TRBD1 is a possible D gene (6 bases). The V and J ends lost 2 bases and 7 bases respectively, with 15 bases between them. The CDR3 has 15 amino acids. Germline V CDR1 and CDR2: MNHEY, SVGAGI.

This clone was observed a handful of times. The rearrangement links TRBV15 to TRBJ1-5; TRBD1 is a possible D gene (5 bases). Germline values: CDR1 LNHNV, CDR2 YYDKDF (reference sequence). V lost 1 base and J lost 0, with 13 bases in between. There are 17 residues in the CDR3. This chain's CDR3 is CATSRGMAGYSNQPQHF. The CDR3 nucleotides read TGTGCCACCAGCAGAGGAATGGCAGGGTATAGCAATCAGCCCCAGCATTTT.

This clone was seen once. The CDR3 is CASSTRTGLSTEAFF. The CDR3, as DNA: TGTGCCAGCAGCACAAGGACAGGGTTGAGCACTGAAGCTTTCTTT. The rearrangement joins TRBV11-1 to TRBJ1-1; 8 nucleotides align to TRBD1. The germline V gene encodes CDR1 SGHAT and CDR2 FQDESV (reference sequence). There are 15 residues in the CDR3. The V gene end was trimmed by 5 bases and the J gene end by 4 bases; junction bases not matched to a gene: 9.

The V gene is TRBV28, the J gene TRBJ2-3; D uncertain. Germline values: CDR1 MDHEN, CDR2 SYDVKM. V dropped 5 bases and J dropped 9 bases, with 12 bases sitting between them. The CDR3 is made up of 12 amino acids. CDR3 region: CASSPSPVTQYF. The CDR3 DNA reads TGTGCCAGCAGTCCGAGCCCGGTCACGCAGTATTTT.

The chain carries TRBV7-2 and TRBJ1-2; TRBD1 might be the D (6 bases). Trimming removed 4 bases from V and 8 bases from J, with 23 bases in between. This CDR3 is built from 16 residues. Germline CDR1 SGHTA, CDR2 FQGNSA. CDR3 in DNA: TGTGCCAGCAGCTCCCGACAGGCTCGCACTGGTATCGGCTACACCTTC. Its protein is CASSSRQARTGIGYTF.